This T cell receptor beta chain was sequenced in a study of T cells after yellow fever vaccination. V shed 2 bases and J shed 7 bases, with 8 bases lying between them. The CDR3 runs 12 residues. Germline values: CDR1 SGHTA, CDR2 FQGNSA. One entry per CDR3 protein results from TCRdb running MiXCR on the 5' RACE reads. In the table there are about 74,000 distinct CDR3 sequences, roughly 7.4% of which are singletons. This TCR was recovered from a man between 18 and 35 years old who received the YFV17D yellow fever vaccine. The specimen was CD8+ T cells sorted from PBMCs, collected about 5 days after the first yellow fever vaccination. V usage is TRBV7-2 and J usage is TRBJ1-2, with D possibly TRBD1 on 6 matching bases. Written as DNA, the CDR3 is TGTGCCAGCAGCTTATTCAGGGGTGGCTACACCTTC. Amino acid sequence: CASSLFRGGYTF.